One sample yielded the 24 T cell receptor beta chains listed below, sequenced in a study of T cells after yellow fever vaccination. MiXCR, applied by TCRdb to the 5' RACE reads, yields one record per CDR3 protein. The sample contains about 300,000 distinct CDR3 sequences, roughly 8.7% of which appear only once. Source: CD4+ T cells sorted from PBMCs, taken 5 days after the yellow fever booster vaccination. The receptors stem from a man aged 18 to 30 who received the YFV17D yellow fever vaccine.

The chain uses TRBV7-8 and TRBJ2-5, with D unresolved. The CDR3 extends over 14 amino acids. The germline V and J ends were trimmed by 0 bases and 2 bases, with 7 bases remaining between them. The germline gives CDR1 SGHVS, CDR2 FQNEAQ. The CDR3 DNA sequence: TGTGCCAGCAGCTTAGCGACACGACAAGAGACCCAGTACTTC. Amino acid sequence: CASSLATRQETQYF.

The V gene is TRBV7-8, the J gene TRBJ2-1; a weak D match, TRBD2 (5 bases). The V end lost 5 bases, the J end lost 0 bases, and 14 bases lay between the germline ends. Germline V lookup: CDR1 SGHVS, CDR2 FQNEAQ. The CDR3 contains 16 residues. CDR3: CASSQTTMRSYNEQFF. The CDR3 region has the DNA TGTGCCAGCAGCCAAACGACTATGCGCTCCTACAATGAGCAGTTCTTC.

V usage is TRBV10-2 and J usage is TRBJ1-2; maybe TRBD1 (5 bases). This CDR3 contains 15 residues. CDR1 and CDR2 (germline): WSHSY, SAAADI. Trimming took off 2 bases at V and 3 bases at J, with 13 bases between the two ends. The CDR3 spells CASSEIRGSHYGYTF. DNA for the CDR3: TGCGCCAGCAGTGAGATCCGGGGCTCCCACTATGGCTACACCTTC.

In its sample, this clonotype was seen many times. The chain combines TRBV20-1 with TRBJ2-3, with a tentative D call TRBD1 (6 bases). This CDR3 comprises 13 residues. Trimming pared 7 bases from V and 1 base from J, leaving 12 bases between. In germline, CDR1 is DFQATT, CDR2 SNEGSKA (reference sequence). The CDR3 spells CSVPTGGTDTQYF. CDR3 nucleotides: TGCAGTGTCCCGACAGGTGGCACAGATACGCAGTATTTT.

The sample holds a few counts of this clonotype. The chain uses TRBV9 and TRBJ1-1; 7 bases are shared with TRBD1. The J segment lost 0 bases and the V segment lost 4 bases, leaving 6 bases of the junction unmatched. The germline gives CDR1 SGDLS, CDR2 YYNGEE. The CDR3 runs 15 residues. The CDR3 DNA reads as TGTGCCAGCAGCCCGACAGGGATCATGAACACTGAAGCTTTCTTT. Protein sequence: CASSPTGIMNTEAFF. The complete variable domain, with remaining parts taken from reference TRBV9 and TRBJ1-1, reads DSGVTQTPKHLITATGQRVTLRCSPRSGDLSVYWYQQSLDQGLQFLIQYYNGEERAKGNILERFSAQQFPDLHSELNLSSLELGDSALYFCASSPTGIMNTEAFFGQGTRLTVV.

Remarks on this clonotype: A much bigger clone sits one base away, suggesting this may be a read error. The rearrangement links TRBV7-6 to TRBJ1-1; D is ambiguous. The germline gives CDR1 SGHVS, CDR2 FNYEAQ. This CDR3 comprises 15 residues. The CDR3 DNA reads TGTGCCAGCAGCCCCCTGGGAGGGCGCCGGACTGAAGGTTTCTTT. Translation gives CASSPLGGRRTEGFF. The full variable domain, its missing parts supplied by reference TRBV7-6 and TRBJ1-1, is GAGVSQSPRYKVTKRGQDVALRCDPISGHVSLYWYRQALGQGPEFLTYFNYEAQQDKSGLPNDRFSAERPEGSISTLTIQRTEQRDSAMYRCASSPLGGRRTEGFFGQGTRLTVV.

With regard to this clonotype: This may be a read error, as it is one base from a much larger clone. The rearrangement links TRBV7-9 to TRBJ2-1; 9 bases line up with TRBD1. After removal of 4 bases from V and 12 bases from J, the junction contained 10 bases not matched to a gene. CDR1 SEHNR and CDR2 FQNEAQ come from the germline V gene (reference sequence). The CDR3 contains 14 residues. The CDR3 bases are TGTGCCAGCAGCTCCTGGGACAGGGAAGAATGGCAGTTCTTC. It is translated as CASSSWDREEWQFF.

This clonotype was observed a few times. The chain has TRBV15 and TRBJ2-1; D is uncertain. There are 16 residues in the CDR3. Trimming removed 1 base from V and 4 bases from J, with 14 bases in between. Looked up from germline, CDR1 is LNHNV and CDR2 is YYDKDF (reference sequence). DNA of the CDR3: TGTGCCACCAGCAGAGGCGGACGGGTAATTTACAATGAGCAGTTCTTC. Encoded protein: CATSRGGRVIYNEQFF.

This clonotype was seen ten or more times. This chain links TRBV5-1 with TRBJ2-3; a weak D match, TRBD1 (6 bases). Germline values: CDR1 SGHRS, CDR2 YFSETQ. The length of the CDR3 is 14 residues. V was cut by 4 bases and J by 4 bases, with 13 bases left in between. The CDR3 DNA reads as TGCGCCAGCAGCGTCACAGGGTCCGCAGATACGCAGTATTTT. It is translated as CASSVTGSADTQYF.

This clonotype has more than one count but fewer than ten. This chain uses TRBV6-2 or TRBV6-3 with TRBJ2-1, with D possibly matching TRBD2 (6 bases). The CDR3 runs to 15 residues. Trimming stripped 6 bases from V and 0 bases from J, with 12 bases between. Germline lookup yields CDR1 MNHEY and CDR2 SVGEGT. CDR3 nucleotides: TGTGCCAGCAGACTCACGACTAGCTCCTACAATGAGCAGTTCTTC. Its translation is CASRLTTSSYNEQFF.

This clonotype was picked up a small number of times. This chain joins TRBV9 and TRBJ2-5, with 9 bases that match TRBD1. The V gene's germline CDR1 is SGDLS and CDR2 YYNGEE. The CDR3 sequence is 15 residues long. Trimming at V came to 3 bases and at J to 0 bases, leaving 3 bases not matched to a gene. The CDR3 region is CASSAGDRDQETQYF. CDR3 nucleotides: TGTGCCAGCAGCGCCGGGGACAGGGACCAAGAGACCCAGTACTTC.

The CDR3, as DNA: TGTGCCAGCAGCTCCCGGGACCCGAAGGCGGATACGCAGTATTTT. Translation: CASSSRDPKADTQYF. This sequence joins TRBV6-2 or TRBV6-3 and TRBJ2-3, with D possibly being TRBD1 or TRBD2 (5 bases each). Trimming took 6 bases from V and 6 from J, leaving 19 bases between them. The CDR3 extends over 15 amino acids. Germline V gives CDR1 MNHEY, CDR2 SVGEGT.

This clonotype was recorded at least ten times. The J gene is TRBJ2-1, the V gene TRBV6-2 or TRBV6-3, with D tentatively TRBD1 or TRBD2 (5 bases each). The CDR3 loop spans 17 amino acids. The ends were cut back, 6 bases at V and 0 bases at J, with 18 bases in the middle. Looked up from germline, CDR1 is MNHEY and CDR2 is SVGEGT. CDR3 amino acids: CASSTRPGRGSYNEQFF. The CDR3 nucleotides are TGTGCCAGCAGCACCCGCCCGGGACGGGGCTCCTACAATGAGCAGTTCTTC.

J is TRBJ2-5 and V is TRBV20-1; weak D call: TRBD2 (5 bases). CDR3 size: 12 residues. The ends were cut back, 2 bases at V and 4 bases at J, with 8 bases in the middle. CDR1 DFQATT and CDR2 SNEGSKA come from the germline V gene (reference sequence). The CDR3 loop reads CSARHRGETQYF. In nucleotides, the CDR3 is TGCAGTGCTAGACATCGGGGAGAGACCCAGTACTTC.

This clonotype was seen at least ten times. The chain uses TRBV27 and TRBJ2-3, with D hard to call. The CDR3 spans 15 residues. With 2 bases removed from V and 2 bases from J, the gap between germline ends came to 11 bases. Germline values: CDR1 MNHEY, CDR2 SMNVEV (reference sequence). Here the CDR3 DNA reads TGTGCCAGCAGTTTACGAACAGCGATCACAGATACGCAGTATTTT. As protein: CASSLRTAITDTQYF.

This clonotype was counted between two and nine times. This chain joins TRBV7-9 and TRBJ1-2; D not certain. Trimming pared 5 bases from V and 2 bases from J, leaving 15 bases between. This CDR3 comprises 15 residues. Germline lookup yields CDR1 SEHNR and CDR2 FQNEAQ (reference sequence). CDR3 in DNA: TGTGCCAGCAGCAAGTTCGCGACCGCGAACTATGGCTACACCTTC. This codes for CASSKFATANYGYTF.

V gene TRBV20-1 combines with J gene TRBJ1-2, with D possibly being TRBD1 (5 bases). The CDR3 covers 13 residues. Between the trimmed V and J ends, which lost 3 bases and 3 bases, there was a span of 11 bases. In germline, CDR1 is DFQATT, CDR2 SNEGSKA (reference sequence). The CDR3 here is CSASDFRDYGYTF. The DNA for the CDR3 is TGCAGTGCTAGTGATTTCAGGGACTATGGCTACACCTTC.

This clonotype was seen only a few times. The V call is TRBV5-6, the J call TRBJ1-6; D remains ambiguous. Germline CDR1 reads SGHDT; CDR2 reads YYEEEE. This CDR3 has 14 residues. Deletions cut 1 base from V and 9 bases from J, with 11 bases between. The CDR3 DNA reads TGTGCCAGCAGCTTGCCCGGGGAGAGTTCACCCCTCCACTTT. It is translated as CASSLPGESSPLHF. The whole variable domain, filled in from reference TRBV5-6 and TRBJ1-6, reads DAGVTQSPTHLIKTRGQQVTLRCSPKSGHDTVSWYQQALGQGPQFIFQYYEEEERQRGNFPDRFSGHQFPNYSSELNVNALLLGDSALYLCASSLPGESSPLHFGNGTRLTVT.

There are a few counts of this clonotype. This sequence joins TRBV15 and TRBJ2-1; 11 nucleotides match TRBD2. Per the germline V gene, CDR1 is LNHNV and CDR2 is YYDKDF (reference sequence). Trimming at V came to 0 bases and at J to 15 bases, leaving 16 bases not matched to a gene. The CDR3 spans 17 residues. The CDR3 loop is CATSRDRIPTSGVPGFF. Here the CDR3 DNA reads TGTGCCACCAGCAGAGATAGGATCCCGACTAGCGGGGTCCCCGGGTTCTTC.

This clonotype was picked up a small number of times. The chain is built from TRBV6-2 or TRBV6-3 and TRBJ2-1; unclear D gene. Germline values: CDR1 MNHEY, CDR2 SVGEGT. This CDR3 region has 14 residues. V was pared by 2 bases and J by 5 bases, with 10 bases between. CDR3 nucleotide sequence: TGTGCCAGCAGTTACCGTCAAGTTGACAATGAGCAGTTCTTC. Its protein product is CASSYRQVDNEQFF.

A few counts support this clonotype. The chain recombines TRBV27 with TRBJ2-7; TRBD2 is a possible D gene (5 bases). CDR3 length equals 13 residues. Germline V gene data show CDR1 as MNHEY and CDR2 as SMNVEV (reference sequence). V shed 5 bases and J shed 12 bases, with 20 bases lying between them. CDR3 residues: CASSPRGLGFVYV. CDR3 nucleotide sequence: TGTGCCAGCAGTCCCCGGGGATTGGGTTTTGTGTACGTC.

The chain couples TRBV2 to TRBJ2-4, with 7 bases lining up with TRBD2. Germline lookup yields CDR1 SNHLY and CDR2 FYNNEI. The CDR3 is 17 residues long. Trimming took 3 bases from V and 0 from J; bases not matched to a gene: 8. Written as DNA, the CDR3 is TGTGCCAGCAGTGATCGTCGGGGAGGGTTAGCCAAAAACATTCAGTACTTC. This translates into CASSDRRGGLAKNIQYF.

This chain joins TRBV28 and TRBJ2-5; D not certain. The V end was cut by 4 bases, the J end by 5 bases, with 2 bases between. Germline V gives CDR1 MDHEN, CDR2 SYDVKM. The CDR3 is 10 amino acids. The DNA for the CDR3 is TGTGCCAGCAGTTGGGAGACCCAGTACTTC. This translates into CASSWETQYF.

This chain links TRBV28 with TRBJ2-1; a possible D gene is TRBD1 (6 bases). Deletions cut 10 bases from V and 2 bases from J, with 12 bases between. The CDR3 contains 13 residues. Germline V gene sequence: CDR1 MDHEN, CDR2 SYDVKM. CDR3 sequence reads: CAIRDTTYNEQFF. The CDR3 DNA sequence: TGTGCCATACGGGACACAACCTACAATGAGCAGTTCTTC.